The T cell receptor beta chain described here comes from a study of blood T cell repertoires in COVID-19. Study overall: COVID-19 samples collected from the United States, Italy and Spain covered acute and convalescent phases. Sample material is recorded as cDNA or gDNA derived from T cells, B-cell-depleted T cells, or PBMCs.

Followed over time, Seattle patients had been enrolled while infection was active. Using immunoSEQ multiplex PCR, the repertoire was profiled, and TCRdb retains in-frame clones only, with some absent. Here the sample spans under 250,000 clones, roughly 88% being singletons. This CDR3 comprises 16 residues. V lost 3 bases to trimming and J lost 0 bases, with 14 bases between them. CDR1 is LGHNA and CDR2 is YSLEER in the germline V gene. This chain joins TRBV4-3 and TRBJ1-2; tentative D call: TRBD1 (6 bases). What was sequenced was peripheral blood. The receptor was isolated from a woman in her twenties or thirties with COVID-19, enrolled during active disease. For the CDR3, the DNA is TGCGCCAGCAGCCAGACCGGACAGCTGGCTAACTATGGCTACACCTTC. Amino acid sequence: CASSQTGQLANYGYTF.